The present TCR beta chain was sequenced within a study of cytomegalovirus exposure and HLA in healthy donors. As concerns this clone: The antigen is undetermined.

Trimming shortened V by 0 bases and J by 4 bases, and 10 bases separated the two germline ends. The CDR3 consists of 15 residues. Germline-derived CDR1 and CDR2 are LNHDA and SQIVND (reference sequence). Primers for the PCR totalled 60 Vbeta and 13 Jbeta. Per the authors' pipeline: An analysis that came later counted 80 million or so unique TCR beta chains, approximately 12 million shared. TCRdb keeps only in-frame clones here, not all; method: immunoSEQ multiplex PCR. Clonal size and the V and J genes are those of that table, whereas D and trimming came from the DNA. The data hold roughly 170,000 clones, with under 90% observed a single time. Notes on the study in general: Most TCR sequences were rare, but some public TCRs occurred in many donors. According to an earlier analysis, most TCR beta V segments yielded productive rearrangements about 90% or about 30% of the time.

What was sequenced was PBMCs. This TCR was sampled from a man in his late teens or twenties in good health and CMV-seronegative. The rearrangement uses TRBV19 and TRBJ1-5, with D perhaps matching TRBD1 (5 bases). This CDR3 is CASSIDLGVNQPQHF. The DNA for the CDR3 is TGTGCCAGTAGTATAGATCTAGGGGTTAATCAGCCCCAGCATTTT.